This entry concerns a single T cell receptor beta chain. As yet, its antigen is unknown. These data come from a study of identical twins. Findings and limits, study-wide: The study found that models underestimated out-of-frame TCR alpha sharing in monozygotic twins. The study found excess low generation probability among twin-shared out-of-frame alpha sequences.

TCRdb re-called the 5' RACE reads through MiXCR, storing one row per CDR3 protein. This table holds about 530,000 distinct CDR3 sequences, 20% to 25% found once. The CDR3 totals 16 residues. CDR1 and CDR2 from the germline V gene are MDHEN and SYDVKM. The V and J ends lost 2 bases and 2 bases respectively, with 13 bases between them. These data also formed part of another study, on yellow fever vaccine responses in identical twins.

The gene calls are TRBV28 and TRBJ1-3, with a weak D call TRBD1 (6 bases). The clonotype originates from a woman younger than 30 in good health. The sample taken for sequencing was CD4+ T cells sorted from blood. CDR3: CASSLSSQGPGNTIYF. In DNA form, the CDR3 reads TGTGCCAGCAGTTTAAGTTCCCAGGGGCCTGGAAACACCATATATTTT.